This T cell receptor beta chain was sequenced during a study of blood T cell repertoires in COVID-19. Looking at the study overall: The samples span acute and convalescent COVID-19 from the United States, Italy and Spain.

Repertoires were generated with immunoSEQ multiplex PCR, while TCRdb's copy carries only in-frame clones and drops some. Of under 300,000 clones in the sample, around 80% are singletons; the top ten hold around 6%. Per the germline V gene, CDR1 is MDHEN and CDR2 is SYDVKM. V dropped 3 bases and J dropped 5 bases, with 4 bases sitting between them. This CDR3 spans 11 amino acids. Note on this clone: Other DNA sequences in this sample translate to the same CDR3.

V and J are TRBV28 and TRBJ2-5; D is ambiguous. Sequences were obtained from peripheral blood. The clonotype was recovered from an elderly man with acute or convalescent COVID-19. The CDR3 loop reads CASSFEETQYF. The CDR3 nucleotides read TGTGCCAGCAGTTTCGAGGAGACCCAGTACTTC.